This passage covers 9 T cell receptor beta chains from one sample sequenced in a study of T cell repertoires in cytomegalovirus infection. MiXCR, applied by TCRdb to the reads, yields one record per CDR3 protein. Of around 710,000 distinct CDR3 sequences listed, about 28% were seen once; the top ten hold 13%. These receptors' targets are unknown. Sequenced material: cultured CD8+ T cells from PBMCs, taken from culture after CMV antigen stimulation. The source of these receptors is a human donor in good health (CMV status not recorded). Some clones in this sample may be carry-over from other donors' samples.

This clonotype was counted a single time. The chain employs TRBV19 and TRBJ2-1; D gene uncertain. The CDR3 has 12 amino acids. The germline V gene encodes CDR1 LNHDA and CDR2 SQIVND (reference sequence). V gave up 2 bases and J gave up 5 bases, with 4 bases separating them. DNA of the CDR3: TGTGCCAGTAGTATAACCCACAATGAGCAGTTCTTC. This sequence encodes CASSITHNEQFF.

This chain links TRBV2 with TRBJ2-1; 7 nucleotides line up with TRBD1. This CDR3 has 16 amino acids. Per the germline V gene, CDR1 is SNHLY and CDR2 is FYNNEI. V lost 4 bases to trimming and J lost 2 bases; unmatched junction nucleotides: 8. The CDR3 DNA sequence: TGTGCCAGCAGTGTACTGACAGGGAACCCCTACAATGAGCAGTTCTTC. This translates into CASSVLTGNPYNEQFF. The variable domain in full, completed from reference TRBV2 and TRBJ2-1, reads EPEVTQTPSHQVTQMGQEVILRCVPISNHLYFYWYRQILGQKVEFLVSFYNNEISEKSEIFDDQFSVERPDGSNFTLKIRSTKLEDSAMYFCASSVLTGNPYNEQFFGPGTRLTVL.

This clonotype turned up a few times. The CDR3 reads CASSLRAGGDSPLHF. For the CDR3, the DNA is TGTGCCAGCAGTTTGAGGGCCGGAGGGGATTCACCCCTCCACTTT. The chain combines TRBV6-5 with TRBJ1-6, with D maybe TRBD1 (5 bases). V was trimmed by 4 bases and J by 8 bases, leaving 15 bases between them. The length of the CDR3 is 15 residues. Germline V CDR1 and CDR2: MNHEY, SVGAGI.

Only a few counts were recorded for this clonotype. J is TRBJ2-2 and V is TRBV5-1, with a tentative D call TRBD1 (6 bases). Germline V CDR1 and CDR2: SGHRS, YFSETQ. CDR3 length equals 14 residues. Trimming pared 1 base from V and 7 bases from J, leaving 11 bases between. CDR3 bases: TGCGCCAGCAGCTTGTCACAGGGCGGCGGGGAGCTGTTTTTT. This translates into CASSLSQGGGELFF. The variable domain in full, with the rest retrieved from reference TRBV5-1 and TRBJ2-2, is KAGVTQTPRYLIKTRGQQVTLSCSPISGHRSVSWYQQTPGQGLQFLFEYFSETQRNKGNFPGRFSGRQFSNSRSEMNVSTLELGDSALYLCASSLSQGGGELFFGEGSRLTVL.

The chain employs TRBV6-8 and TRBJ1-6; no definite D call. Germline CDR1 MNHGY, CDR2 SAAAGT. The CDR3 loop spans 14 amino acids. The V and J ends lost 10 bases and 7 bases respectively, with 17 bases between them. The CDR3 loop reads CATLGHPLNSPLHF. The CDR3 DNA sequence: TGTGCCACCCTCGGGCACCCCCTGAATTCACCCCTCCACTTT.

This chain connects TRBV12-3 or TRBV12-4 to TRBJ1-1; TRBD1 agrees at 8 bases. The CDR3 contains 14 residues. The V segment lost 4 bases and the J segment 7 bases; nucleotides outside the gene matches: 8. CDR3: CASSYGQGGSEAFF. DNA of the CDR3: TGTGCCAGCAGTTACGGACAGGGAGGTAGTGAAGCTTTCTTT.

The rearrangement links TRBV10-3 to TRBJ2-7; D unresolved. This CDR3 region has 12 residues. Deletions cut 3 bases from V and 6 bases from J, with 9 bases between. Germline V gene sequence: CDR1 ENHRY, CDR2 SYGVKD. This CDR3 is CAISDSSGEQYV. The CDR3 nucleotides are TGTGCCATCAGTGATTCCTCGGGCGAGCAGTACGTC.

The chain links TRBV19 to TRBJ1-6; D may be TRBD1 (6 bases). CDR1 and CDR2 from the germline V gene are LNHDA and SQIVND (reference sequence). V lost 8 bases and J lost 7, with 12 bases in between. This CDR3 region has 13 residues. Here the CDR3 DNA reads TGTGCCAGTCTACAGGGATGGAATTCACCCCTCCACTTT. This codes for CASLQGWNSPLHF. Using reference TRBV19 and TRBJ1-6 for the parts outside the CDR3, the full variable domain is DGGITQSPKYLFRKEGQNVTLSCEQNLNHDAMYWYRQDPGQGLRLIYYSQIVNDFQKGDIAEGYSVSREKKESFPLTVTSAQKNPTAFYLCASLQGWNSPLHFGNGTRLTVT.

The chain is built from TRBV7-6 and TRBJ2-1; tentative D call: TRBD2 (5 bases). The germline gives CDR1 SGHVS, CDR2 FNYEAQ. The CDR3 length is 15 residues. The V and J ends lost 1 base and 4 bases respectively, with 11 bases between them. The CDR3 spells CASSLGAGEYNEQFF. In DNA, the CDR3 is TGTGCCAGCAGCTTAGGGGCCGGGGAATACAATGAGCAGTTCTTC.